Given below is one TCR beta chain in context. Primed by a sample-barcoded 5' primer and a J-beta primer mix, a second PCR proceeded for 7 to 11 cycles. TCRdb re-called the 5' RACE reads with MiXCR, one entry per CDR3 protein. The sample contains roughly 2 million distinct CDR3 sequences, about 50% of which appear only once. The record originates from a study of blood T cells in healthy people across ages. This clonotype was obtained from a woman in her 40s in good health. The sequencing sample was made of blood.

The CDR3 DNA reads TGTGCCACCAGCAGAGCTCCCGGGACCGTTCCCTACGAGCAGTACTTC. Protein: CATSRAPGTVPYEQYF. The chain uses TRBV15 and TRBJ2-7; D is tentatively TRBD1 or TRBD2 (5 bases each). The CDR3 is 16 amino acids. Per germline, CDR1 LNHNV and CDR2 YYDKDF (reference sequence). V dropped 1 base and J dropped 2 bases, with 15 bases sitting between them.